The 7 T cell receptor beta chains presented below share a single source sample, sequenced in a study of early T cells in non-severe SARS-CoV-2 infection. TCRdb passed the 5' RACE reads through MiXCR, listing each CDR3 protein once. This table has 45,000 to 60,000 distinct CDR3 sequences, more than 9% appearing once. Sequenced material: whole blood. Every receptor here comes from an adult who was a healthcare worker with PCR-confirmed SARS-CoV-2 infection or an uninfected control (not recorded which).

This clonotype was found once. V and J are TRBV5-1 and TRBJ2-3; D might be TRBD1 (5 bases). The CDR3 length is 14 residues. Germline V gene data show CDR1 as SGHRS and CDR2 as YFSETQ. V was shortened by 0 bases and J by 4 bases, with 9 bases between the two germline ends. The CDR3 DNA is TGCGCCAGCAGCTTGGCTCAGGGTGCAGATACGCAGTATTTT. This sequence encodes CASSLAQGADTQYF. The full variable domain, rest sourced from reference TRBV5-1 and TRBJ2-3, is KAGVTQTPRYLIKTRGQQVTLSCSPISGHRSVSWYQQTPGQGLQFLFEYFSETQRNKGNFPGRFSGRQFSNSRSEMNVSTLELGDSALYLCASSLAQGADTQYFGPGTRLTVL.

The chain is built from TRBV7-9 and TRBJ2-7; 8 nucleotides match TRBD2. Germline CDR1 reads SEHNR; CDR2 reads FQNEAQ (reference sequence). The length of the CDR3 is 13 residues. V lost 4 bases, J lost 6 bases, and 5 bases stayed unmatched. The CDR3 spells CASSSGGGLEQYF. The CDR3, as DNA: TGTGCCAGCAGCTCGGGCGGGGGGCTCGAGCAGTACTTC.

In this sample, this clonotype turned up a few times. The rearrangement joins TRBV29-1 to TRBJ2-3, with D possibly being TRBD1 (5 bases). V lost 5 bases to trimming and J lost 12 bases, with 15 bases between them. The germline gives CDR1 SQVTM, CDR2 ANQGSEA. The CDR3 extends over 11 amino acids. CDR3 sequence reads: CSVKQAGVQYF. CDR3 nucleotides: TGCAGCGTTAAACAGGCCGGAGTTCAGTATTTT.

This clonotype was observed at least ten times. This sequence joins TRBV18 and TRBJ1-3, with D perhaps TRBD1 (5 bases). V shed 8 bases and J shed 0 bases, with 14 bases lying between them. The CDR3 is made up of 15 amino acids. Looked up from germline, CDR1 is KGHSH and CDR2 is LQKENI. CDR3 region: CASAGTASSGNTIYF. Here the CDR3 DNA reads TGTGCCAGCGCCGGGACGGCGAGCTCTGGAAACACCATATATTTT. Drawing the rest from reference TRBV18 and TRBJ1-3, the complete variable domain is NAGVMQNPRHLVRRRGQEARLRCSPMKGHSHVYWYRQLPEEGLKFMVYLQKENIIDESGMPKERFSAEFPKEGPSILRIQQVVRGDSAAYFCASAGTASSGNTIYFGEGSWLTVV.

The rearrangement links TRBV10-3 to TRBJ2-3, with TRBD1 matching 7 bases. This CDR3 is built from 13 residues. The germline V gene encodes CDR1 ENHRY and CDR2 SYGVKD. J lost 2 bases, V lost 9 bases, and 5 bases had no gene match. The CDR3 DNA sequence: TGTGCCATACAGGGGATTCTCACAGATACGCAGTATTTT. Translation: CAIQGILTDTQYF.

This clonotype was recorded many times. The rearrangement joins TRBV9 to TRBJ1-6; TRBD1 aligns across 7 bases. CDR1 and CDR2 (germline): SGDLS, YYNGEE. V lost 0 bases, J lost 9 bases, and 6 bases stayed unmatched. CDR3 length: 15 amino acids. This CDR3 is CASSVVDRESSPLHF. The CDR3 DNA is TGTGCCAGCAGCGTAGTCGACAGGGAGAGTTCACCCCTCCACTTT.

This chain connects TRBV11-2 to TRBJ2-2; D unclear. Germline lookup yields CDR1 SGHAT and CDR2 FQNNGV. Trimming removed 0 bases from V and 2 bases from J, with 4 bases in between. The CDR3 runs to 14 residues. CDR3: CASSLDVNTGELFF. CDR3 sequence (DNA): TGTGCCAGCAGCTTAGATGTCAACACCGGGGAGCTGTTTTTT.